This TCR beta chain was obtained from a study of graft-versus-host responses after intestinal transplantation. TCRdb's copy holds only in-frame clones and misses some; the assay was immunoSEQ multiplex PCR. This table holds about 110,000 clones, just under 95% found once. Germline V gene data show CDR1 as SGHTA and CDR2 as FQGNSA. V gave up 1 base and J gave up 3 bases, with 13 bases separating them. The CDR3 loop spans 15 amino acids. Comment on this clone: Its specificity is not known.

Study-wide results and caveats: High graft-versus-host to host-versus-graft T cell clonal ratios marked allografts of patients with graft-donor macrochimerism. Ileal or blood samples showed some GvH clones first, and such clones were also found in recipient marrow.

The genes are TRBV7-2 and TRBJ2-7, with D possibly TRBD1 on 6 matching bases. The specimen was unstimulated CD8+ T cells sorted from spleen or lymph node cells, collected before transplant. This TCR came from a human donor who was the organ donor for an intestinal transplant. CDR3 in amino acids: CASSLGDKRHYEQYF. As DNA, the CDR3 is TGTGCCAGCAGCTTAGGGGACAAAAGGCACTACGAGCAGTACTTC. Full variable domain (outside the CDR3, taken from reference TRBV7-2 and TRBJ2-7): GAGVSQSPSNKVTEKGKDVELRCDPISGHTALYWYRQSLGQGLEFLIYFQGNSAPDKSGLPSDRFSAERTGGSVSTLTIQRTQQEDSAVYLCASSLGDKRHYEQYFGPGTRLTVT.